This T cell receptor beta chain was identified during a study of spatial heterogeneity in lung cancer. The CDR3 length is 12 residues. Germline V gene sequence: CDR1 SQVTM, CDR2 ANQGSEA. Trimming left V 6 bases short and J 1 base short, with 8 bases between. The time point is: blood at routine non-recurrence follow-up after resection. Researchers sequenced whole RNA taken from tumor, nontumor lung or frozen PBMC without sorting. TCR cDNA molecules were tagged individually, and each one carried a unique molecular identifier. A single record per CDR3 protein comes from TCRdb applying MiXCR to the 5' RACE reads. The repertoire holds some 120,000 distinct CDR3 sequences, with 12% as singletons. This clonotype was seen many times.

V and J are TRBV29-1 and TRBJ2-3; D may correspond to TRBD1 or TRBD2 (5 bases each). The receptor comes from a male donor with early-stage non-small cell lung cancer. The material sequenced was PBMCs, taken at follow-up. The CDR3 here is CSVGDGTDTQYF. CDR3 nucleotide sequence: TGCAGCGTGGGGGACGGCACAGATACGCAGTATTTT.